The 8 T cell receptor beta chains given below trace back to one sample, sequenced in a study of identical twins. TCRdb reanalysed the 5' RACE reads using MiXCR and keeps one entry per CDR3 protein. The sample includes approximately 670,000 distinct CDR3 sequences, 5.5% to 7.5% of them seen just once. Input material: naive T cells sorted from blood. The receptor source for this set is a man between 18 and 35 years old in good health.

This chain uses TRBV6-5 with TRBJ1-2; D call uncertain. The CDR3 extends over 12 amino acids. CDR1 and CDR2 from the germline V gene are MNHEY and SVGAGI. Trimming cost V 8 bases and J 7 bases, with 14 bases left between them. The DNA for the CDR3 is TGTGCCAGCCGTACCTCGGGAGGTGGCTACACCTTC. This gives the protein CASRTSGGGYTF.

The genes are TRBV7-9 and TRBJ1-1, with D unresolved. There are 12 residues in the CDR3. Per germline, CDR1 SEHNR and CDR2 FQNEAQ (reference sequence). V was clipped by 7 bases and J by 4 bases, with 10 bases between them. As DNA, the CDR3 is TGTGCCAGCAACCAACAGTTCACTGAAGCTTTCTTT. Its protein product is CASNQQFTEAFF.

This clonotype was counted between two and nine times. DNA of the CDR3: TGTGCCAGCAGTTACTCGATTACGAATACGCAGTATTTT. Translated: CASSYSITNTQYF. The chain joins TRBV6-2 or TRBV6-3 to TRBJ2-3; the D is unclear. Looked up from germline, CDR1 is MNHEY and CDR2 is SVGEGT. The CDR3 spans 13 residues. V lost 0 bases, J lost 7 bases, and 8 bases lay in between.

The table lists this clonotype with many counts. The chain uses TRBV5-1 and TRBJ2-7; no firm D call. V gave up 10 bases and J gave up 2 bases, with 19 bases separating them. The CDR3 is made up of 14 amino acids. The germline CDR1 and CDR2 sequences are SGHRS and YFSETQ. The CDR3 region is CASSPETPTYEQYF. In nucleotides, the CDR3 is TGCGCCTCCTCCCCGGAGACCCCCACCTACGAGCAGTACTTC.

The chain recombines TRBV6-5 with TRBJ2-7; D remains ambiguous. Germline-derived CDR1 and CDR2 are MNHEY and SVGAGI. The CDR3 length is 15 residues. The germline V and J ends were trimmed by 4 bases and 6 bases, with 19 bases remaining between them. The CDR3 here is CASSSPRTHGREQYF. In DNA, the CDR3 is TGTGCCAGCAGTTCCCCCCGGACCCATGGACGCGAGCAGTACTTC.

The chain carries TRBV28 and TRBJ1-5, with TRBD1 identical over 8 bases. Germline V gene lookup returns CDR1 MDHEN and CDR2 SYDVKM. V was clipped by 4 bases and J by 1 base; unmatched bases: 9. The CDR3 covers 17 residues. Here the CDR3 reads CASSSPGQAMSNQPQHF. The CDR3 DNA is TGTGCCAGCAGTTCACCGGGACAGGCTATGAGCAATCAGCCCCAGCATTTT.

This sequence joins TRBV3-1 and TRBJ2-1; possibly TRBD1 or TRBD2 for D (5 bases each). Germline V gives CDR1 LGHDT, CDR2 YNNKEL (reference sequence). CDR3 length: 14 residues. V was trimmed by 0 bases and J by 13 bases, leaving 16 bases between them. DNA of the CDR3: TGTGCCAGCAGCCAAGATCACGGGGCGTCTCCTCAGTTCTTC. Translation: CASSQDHGASPQFF.

This clonotype was counted ten times or more. The rearrangement links TRBV6-1 to TRBJ2-1, with 9 bases matching TRBD1. The V gene end was trimmed by 8 bases and the J gene end by 2 bases; junction bases not matched to a gene: 1. Germline V gene lookup returns CDR1 MNHNS and CDR2 SASEGT. This CDR3 comprises 13 residues. CDR3 DNA sequence: TGTGCCAGCGGACAGGGGACCTACAATGAGCAGTTCTTC. It encodes CASGQGTYNEQFF.